Below, 10 T cell receptor beta chains from the same sample are listed, as sequenced in a study of cytomegalovirus exposure and HLA in healthy donors. PCR was performed using 60 Vbeta and 13 Jbeta primers. Measured with immunoSEQ multiplex PCR; TCRdb has only the in-frame clones, and not every one. The sample holds about 140,000 clones, over 70% seen once. The sample comprised PBMCs. The receptors here all came from a man aged 35 to 55 in good health and CMV-seropositive.

The chain carries TRBV4-3 and TRBJ2-7, with TRBD1 identical over 8 bases. The V and J ends lost 6 bases and 2 bases, in that order; junction bases with no gene match: 9. The germline V gene encodes CDR1 LGHNA and CDR2 YSLEER. This CDR3 spans 15 amino acids. For the CDR3, the DNA is TGCGCCAGCAGTTTCGGACAGGGCGAAACCTACGAGCAGTACTTC. This sequence encodes CASSFGQGETYEQYF.

V is TRBV4-3 and J is TRBJ2-5; 8 positions agree with TRBD1. The DNA matches TRBJ2-7 better at its end, which makes the J call doubtful. Germline values: CDR1 LGHNA, CDR2 YSLEER. The CDR3 sequence is 16 residues long. The CDR3 coding sequence is TGCGCCAGCAGCCAAGGGACAGGGTCAAGCTCCTACGAGCAGTACTTC. It is translated as CASSQGTGSSSYEQYF.

This rearrangement joins TRBV6-5 to TRBJ1-6; tentative D call: TRBD1 (5 bases). Trimming stripped 2 bases from V and 7 bases from J, with 9 bases between. CDR1 is MNHEY and CDR2 is SVGAGI in the germline V gene. This CDR3 region has 14 residues. CDR3 sequence (DNA): TGTGCCAGCAGTTACCGGGGGATGAATTCACCCCTCCACTTT. Residues: CASSYRGMNSPLHF.

The chain is built from TRBV28 and TRBJ2-3, with TRBD1 matching 7 bases. This CDR3 has 14 amino acids. Per the germline V gene, CDR1 is MDHEN and CDR2 is SYDVKM. V trimming: 2 bases; J trimming: 2 bases; junction bases outside the gene matches: 1. CDR3 bases: TGTGCCAGCAGTTTACAGGGGGACACAGATACGCAGTATTTT. Translated, it gives CASSLQGDTDTQYF.

The chain is built from TRBV27 and TRBJ1-2, with D possibly matching TRBD1 (5 bases). Trimming cost V 6 bases and J 3 bases, with 17 bases left between them. This CDR3 spans 15 amino acids. CDR1 and CDR2 (germline): MNHEY, SMNVEV (reference sequence). CDR3 in amino acids: CASSPRGAGDYGYTF. The CDR3 DNA follows: TGTGCCAGCAGCCCCAGAGGGGCGGGGGACTATGGCTACACCTTC.

The rearrangement joins TRBV4-1 to TRBJ1-5; 12 bases line up with TRBD1. Trimming cost V 6 bases and J 7 bases; bases outside gene matches: 7. The germline V gene has CDR1 MGHRA and CDR2 YSYEKL. The CDR3 covers 15 residues. CDR3 protein: CASSGTGGLGQPQHF. CDR3 bases: TGCGCCAGCAGTGGGACAGGGGGCCTGGGGCAGCCCCAGCATTTT.

The rearrangement joins TRBV4-3 to TRBJ1-2, with D possibly TRBD1 on 6 matching bases. The CDR3 runs 15 residues. Per germline, CDR1 LGHNA and CDR2 YSLEER. Trimming removed 1 base from V and 1 base from J, with 10 bases in between. The CDR3 spells CASSQGGRGNYGYTF. CDR3 coding DNA: TGCGCCAGCAGCCAAGGGGGCAGGGGTAACTATGGCTACACCTTC.

The V call is TRBV7-3, the J call TRBJ2-7; 8 bases line up with TRBD2. The germline gives CDR1 SGHTA, CDR2 FQGTGA. Trimming cost V 5 bases and J 5 bases; bases outside gene matches: 8. The CDR3 contains 14 residues. In nucleotides, the CDR3 is TGTGCCAGCAGCCGAGGACTAGCAGGCGACGAGCAGTACTTC. Translating gives CASSRGLAGDEQYF.

As regards this clone: Compared with germline, one end of the junction differs, possibly owing to a read error. The J gene is TRBJ1-1, the V gene TRBV29-1, with D perhaps matching TRBD1 (6 bases). The CDR3 has 11 amino acids. Germline lookup yields CDR1 SQVTM and CDR2 ANQGSEA. CDR3 region: CSVHTTGRKYF. The CDR3 region has the DNA TGCAGCGTTCACACAACAGGGAGAAAGTACTTT.

As for this clone: Other DNA sequences in the same sample also yield this CDR3. This sequence joins TRBV6-6 and TRBJ2-2; D is possibly TRBD1 (5 bases). The CDR3 spans 14 residues. Germline lookup yields CDR1 MNHNY and CDR2 SVGAGI (reference sequence). V was trimmed by 6 bases and J by 2 bases, leaving 10 bases between them. This chain's CDR3 is CASRQGVNTGELFF. The CDR3 nucleotides are TGTGCCAGCAGGCAAGGGGTCAACACCGGGGAGCTGTTTTTT.